The rows below give T cell receptor beta chains drawn from one sample of a study of cytomegalovirus exposure and HLA in healthy donors. This table comes from immunoSEQ multiplex PCR, and its TCRdb copy is limited to in-frame clones, with some not included. The repertoire holds fewer than 150,000 clones, with roughly three quarters as singletons. Sequenced material: PBMCs. The receptors here all came from a man in his thirties or forties in good health and CMV-seronegative. Each CDR3 is given with its conserved first and last residue. A D gene is named only where the DNA matches it firmly. Clone size is stated in some rows and not others, as once, few, many or a class when expanded.

D gene: NA
J gene: TRBJ2-7
clone size: few
V gene: TRBV19
CDR3 protein: CASSMQGNSYEQYF
CDR3 DNA: TGTGCCAGTAGTATGCAGGGGAATTCCTACGAGCAGTACTTC

D gene: TRBD1
J gene: TRBJ2-7
clone size: NA
V gene: TRBV4-3
CDR3 protein: CASSRRQGLDYEQYF
CDR3 DNA: TGCGCCAGCAGCCGAAGACAGGGGCTAGACTACGAGCAGTACTTC

D gene: TRBD2
J gene: TRBJ2-3
clone size: NA
V gene: TRBV9
CDR3 protein: CASSPGILTGGDTQYF
CDR3 DNA: TGTGCCAGCAGCCCGGGAATCCTAACGGGAGGAGATACGCAGTATTTT

D gene: TRBD2
J gene: TRBJ2-7
clone size: NA
V gene: TRBV28
CDR3 protein: CASSSPDGLAVYEQYF
CDR3 DNA: TGTGCCAGCAGTTCCCCGGACGGACTAGCGGTTTACGAGCAGTACTTC

D gene: NA
J gene: TRBJ1-5
clone size: once
V gene: TRBV28
CDR3 protein: CASSPPSGQPQHF
CDR3 DNA: TGTGCCAGCAGCCCACCATCCGGTCAGCCCCAGCATTTT

D gene: TRBD1
J gene: TRBJ2-5
clone size: once
V gene: TRBV28
CDR3 protein: CASSPPWGTEETQYF
CDR3 DNA: TGTGCCAGCAGCCCGCCGTGGGGGACAGAAGAGACCCAGTACTTC

D gene: NA
J gene: TRBJ2-5
clone size: NA
V gene: TRBV30
CDR3 protein: CACRMGLGLGTQYF
CDR3 DNA: TGTGCCTGCAGGATGGGATTGGGGCTGGGGACCCAGTACTTC

D gene: TRBD1
J gene: TRBJ2-7
clone size: few
V gene: TRBV19
CDR3 protein: CASGSQGYEQYF
CDR3 DNA: TGTGCCAGTGGCTCACAGGGGTACGAGCAGTACTTC

D gene: NA
J gene: TRBJ1-1
clone size: NA
V gene: TRBV29-1
CDR3 protein: CSVVARSRSFF
CDR3 DNA: TGCAGCGTTGTCGCTAGATCTCGGAGTTTCTTT

D gene: TRBD1
J gene: TRBJ1-2
clone size: NA
V gene: TRBV30
CDR3 protein: CAWIETGVPIGGYTF
CDR3 DNA: TGTGCCTGGATCGAGACAGGGGTTCCGATTGGGGGCTACACCTTC

D gene: TRBD2
J gene: TRBJ2-2
clone size: few
V gene: TRBV30
CDR3 protein: CAGNSGINTGELFF
CDR3 DNA: TGTGCCGGCAATAGCGGGATTAACACCGGGGAGCTGTTTTTT

D gene: TRBD1
J gene: TRBJ2-7
clone size: NA
V gene: TRBV30
CDR3 protein: CAWNGQGSHEQYF
CDR3 DNA: TGTGCCTGGAACGGACAGGGCTCCCACGAGCAGTACTTC

D gene: TRBD1
J gene: TRBJ2-3
clone size: NA
V gene: TRBV10-3
CDR3 protein: CAISGGTGGGDTQYF
CDR3 DNA: TGTGCCATCAGTGGCGGGACAGGGGGCGGAGATACGCAGTATTTT

D gene: TRBD1
J gene: TRBJ2-7
clone size: NA
V gene: TRBV5-1
CDR3 protein: CASSLQPGQGAYEQYF
CDR3 DNA: TGCGCCAGCAGCTTACAGCCGGGACAGGGGGCGTACGAGCAGTACTTC

D gene: NA
J gene: TRBJ2-7
clone size: NA
V gene: TRBV30
CDR3 protein: CAWSAGASYEQYF
CDR3 DNA: TGTGCCTGGAGTGCTGGGGCCTCCTACGAGCAGTACTTC

D gene: NA
J gene: TRBJ1-3
clone size: few
V gene: TRBV6-1
CDR3 protein: CASRQAPGSGNTIYF
CDR3 DNA: TGTGCCAGCAGGCAGGCGCCCGGATCTGGAAACACCATATATTTT

D gene: NA
J gene: TRBJ2-2
clone size: NA
V gene: TRBV7-9
CDR3 protein: CATQASIYTGELFF
CDR3 DNA: TGTGCCACCCAGGCAAGCATTTACACCGGGGAGCTGTTTTTT

D gene: NA
J gene: TRBJ2-1
clone size: NA
V gene: TRBV30
CDR3 protein: CARRSTSSYNEQFF
CDR3 DNA: TGTGCCCGGAGGTCAACATCCTCCTACAATGAGCAGTTCTTC

D gene: NA
J gene: TRBJ1-1
clone size: NA
V gene: TRBV7-3
CDR3 protein: CASSLTTGNTEAFF
CDR3 DNA: TGTGCCAGCAGCTTAACGACAGGGAACACTGAAGCTTTCTTT

D gene: TRBD1
J gene: TRBJ1-3
clone size: NA
V gene: TRBV7-8
CDR3 protein: CASSHPGGYSGNTIYF
CDR3 DNA: TGTGCCAGCAGCCATCCAGGGGGATACTCTGGAAACACCATATATTTT

D gene: NA
J gene: TRBJ1-1
clone size: NA
V gene: TRBV14
CDR3 protein: CASSQVRPFDTEAFF
CDR3 DNA: TGTGCCAGCAGCCAAGTGCGACCTTTTGACACCGAAGCTTTCTTT

D gene: NA
J gene: TRBJ2-5
clone size: NA
V gene: TRBV27
CDR3 protein: CASKDRQETQYF
CDR3 DNA: TGTGCCAGCAAGGACAGACAAGAGACCCAGTACTTC

D gene: TRBD1
J gene: TRBJ1-1
clone size: NA
V gene: TRBV18
CDR3 protein: CASSPDRGNTEAFF
CDR3 DNA: TGTGCCAGCTCACCCGACAGGGGGAACACTGAAGCTTTCTTT

D gene: NA
J gene: TRBJ1-1
clone size: NA
V gene: TRBV19
CDR3 protein: CASSLQGLGTEAFF
CDR3 DNA: TGTGCCAGTAGTCTACAGGGATTGGGCACTGAAGCTTTCTTT

D gene: NA
J gene: TRBJ2-1
clone size: NA
V gene: TRBV5-6
CDR3 protein: CASSPSFGSYNEQFF
CDR3 DNA: TGTGCCAGCAGCCCTAGCTTCGGTTCCTACAATGAGCAGTTCTTC

D gene: NA
J gene: TRBJ2-7
clone size: NA
V gene: TRBV18
CDR3 protein: CASSPLTGNPNYEQYF
CDR3 DNA: TGTGCCAGCTCACCGCTAACAGGTAACCCAAACTACGAGCAGTACTTC

D gene: TRBD1
J gene: TRBJ2-2
clone size: NA
V gene: TRBV4-1
CDR3 protein: CASSQGTGDGELFF
CDR3 DNA: TGCGCCAGCAGCCAAGGGACAGGGGACGGGGAGCTGTTTTTT

D gene: TRBD2
J gene: TRBJ2-5
clone size: NA
V gene: TRBV2
CDR3 protein: CASGGSGYQETQYF
CDR3 DNA: TGTGCCAGCGGTGGTAGCGGGTACCAAGAGACCCAGTACTTC

D gene: NA
J gene: TRBJ2-5
clone size: NA
V gene: TRBV14
CDR3 protein: CASSHGGRETQYF
CDR3 DNA: TGTGCCAGCAGCCATGGGGGGAGAGAGACCCAGTACTTC

D gene: TRBD2
J gene: TRBJ2-5
clone size: once
V gene: TRBV5-1
CDR3 protein: CASSFNSGTKETQYF
CDR3 DNA: TGCGCCAGCAGCTTTAACAGCGGGACTAAGGAGACCCAGTACTTC

D gene: TRBD1
J gene: TRBJ1-2
clone size: NA
V gene: TRBV27
CDR3 protein: CASRPTGAPYYGYTF
CDR3 DNA: TGTGCCAGCAGGCCAACAGGGGCCCCGTACTATGGCTACACCTTC

D gene: NA
J gene: TRBJ2-1
clone size: NA
V gene: TRBV4-2
CDR3 protein: CASSQQGPSYNEQFF
CDR3 DNA: TGTGCCAGCAGCCAACAGGGTCCGTCCTACAATGAGCAGTTCTTC

D gene: NA
J gene: TRBJ1-5
clone size: NA
V gene: TRBV6-1
CDR3 protein: CASSERTGTSNQPQHF
CDR3 DNA: TGTGCCAGCAGTGAAAGAACGGGAACAAGCAATCAGCCCCAGCATTTT

D gene: TRBD1
J gene: TRBJ1-1
clone size: NA
V gene: TRBV29-1
CDR3 protein: CSARQGLNTEAFF
CDR3 DNA: TGCAGCGCCCGACAGGGCCTGAACACTGAAGCTTTCTTT

D gene: TRBD1
J gene: TRBJ1-1
clone size: NA
V gene: TRBV7-9
CDR3 protein: CASSLGEQGARFKAFF
CDR3 DNA: TGTGCCAGCAGCTTAGGGGAACAGGGGGCGAGATTTAAAGCTTTCTTT

D gene: TRBD1
J gene: TRBJ2-5
clone size: few
V gene: TRBV2
CDR3 protein: CASRKTGIQETQYF
CDR3 DNA: TGTGCCAGCAGGAAGACAGGGATCCAAGAGACCCAGTACTTC

D gene: TRBD1
J gene: TRBJ1-1
clone size: few
V gene: TRBV28
CDR3 protein: CASSGTGGQNTEAFF
CDR3 DNA: TGTGCCAGTTCCGGGACAGGGGGCCAGAACACTGAAGCTTTCTTT

D gene: NA
J gene: TRBJ1-1
clone size: NA
V gene: TRBV7-9
CDR3 protein: CASSLSGRGGEAFF
CDR3 DNA: TGTGCCAGCAGCTTAAGCGGACGGGGGGGTGAAGCTTTCTTT

D gene: TRBD2
J gene: TRBJ2-1
clone size: NA
V gene: TRBV28
CDR3 protein: CASSNPSTSGSSYEQFF
CDR3 DNA: TGTGCCAGCAGTAACCCCTCAACTAGCGGGAGTTCGTATGAGCAGTTCTTC

D gene: TRBD1
J gene: TRBJ2-5
clone size: few
V gene: TRBV2
CDR3 protein: CASSRQGQETQYF
CDR3 DNA: TGTGCCAGCAGCAGACAGGGGCAAGAGACCCAGTACTTC